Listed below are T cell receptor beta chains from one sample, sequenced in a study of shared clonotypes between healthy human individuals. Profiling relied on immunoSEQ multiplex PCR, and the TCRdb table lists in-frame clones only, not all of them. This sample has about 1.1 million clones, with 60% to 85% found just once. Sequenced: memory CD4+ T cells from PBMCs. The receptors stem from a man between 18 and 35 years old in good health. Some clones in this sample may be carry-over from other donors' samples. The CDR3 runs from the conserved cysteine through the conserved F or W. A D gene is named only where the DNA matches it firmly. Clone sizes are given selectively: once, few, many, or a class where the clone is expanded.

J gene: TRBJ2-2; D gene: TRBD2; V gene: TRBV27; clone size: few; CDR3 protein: CASSSSSGRLRGTGELFF; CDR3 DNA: TGTGCCAGCAGTTCCTCTAGCGGGAGGCTCCGTGGTACCGGGGAGCTGTTTTTT
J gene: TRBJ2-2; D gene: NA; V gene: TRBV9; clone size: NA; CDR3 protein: CASSAGDTGTGELFF; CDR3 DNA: TGTGCCAGCAGCGCTGGGGACACGGGGACCGGGGAGCTGTTTTTT
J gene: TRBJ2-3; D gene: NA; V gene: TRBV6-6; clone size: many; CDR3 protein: CASSRVGGTDTQYF; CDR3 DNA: TGTGCCAGCAGTCGGGTCGGGGGCACAGATACGCAGTATTTT
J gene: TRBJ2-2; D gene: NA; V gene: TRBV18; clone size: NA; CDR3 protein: CASSPPNRLGGPGELFF; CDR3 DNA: TGTGCCAGCTCACCACCGAACAGGCTAGGGGGTCCCGGGGAGCTGTTTTTT
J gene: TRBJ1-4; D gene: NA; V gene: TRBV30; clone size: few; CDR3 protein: CAWSLEPRLKTTNEKLFF; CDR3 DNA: TGTGCCTGGAGTCTGGAACCACGTCTTAAAACAACTAATGAAAAACTGTTTTTT
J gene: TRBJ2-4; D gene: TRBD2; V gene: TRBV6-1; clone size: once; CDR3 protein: CASSEGTSSTIQYF; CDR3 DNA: TGTGCCAGCAGTGAAGGGACTAGTAGTACTATTCAGTACTTC
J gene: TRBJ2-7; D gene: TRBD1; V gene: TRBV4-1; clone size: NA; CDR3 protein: CASSQSKTGVDYEQYF; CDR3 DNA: TGCGCCAGCAGCCAAAGTAAGACAGGGGTGGACTACGAGCAGTACTTC
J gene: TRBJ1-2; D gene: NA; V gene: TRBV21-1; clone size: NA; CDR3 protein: CASSKVSLRRRYGYTF; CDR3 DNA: TGTGCCAGCAGCAAAGTTTCGCTCCGGAGACGGTATGGCTACACCTTC
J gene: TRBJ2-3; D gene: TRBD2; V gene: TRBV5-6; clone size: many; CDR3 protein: CASSRLAGGKADTQYF; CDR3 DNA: TGTGCCAGCAGCAGACTAGCGGGAGGGAAGGCGGATACGCAGTATTTT
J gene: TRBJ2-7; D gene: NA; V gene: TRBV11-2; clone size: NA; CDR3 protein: CASSTRDTGYEQYF; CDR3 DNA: TGTGCCAGCAGCACCCGAGATACAGGATACGAGCAGTACTTC
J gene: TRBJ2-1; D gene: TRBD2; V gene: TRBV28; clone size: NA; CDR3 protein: CAGSLVSGSAYNEQFF; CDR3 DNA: TGTGCCGGCAGTTTAGTGAGCGGGAGCGCTTACAATGAGCAGTTCTTC
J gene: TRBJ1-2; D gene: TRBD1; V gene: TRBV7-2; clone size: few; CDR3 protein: CASSSYRGANYGYTF; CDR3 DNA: TGTGCCAGCAGCAGCTACAGGGGCGCTAACTATGGCTACACCTTC
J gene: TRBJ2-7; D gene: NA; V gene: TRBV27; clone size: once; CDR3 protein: CASSLRVGLSYEQYF; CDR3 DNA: TGTGCCAGCAGTTTACGGGTGGGTCTCTCCTACGAGCAGTACTTC
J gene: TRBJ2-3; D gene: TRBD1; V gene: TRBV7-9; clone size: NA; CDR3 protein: CASSVGTGGSDTQYF; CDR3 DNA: TGTGCCAGCAGCGTCGGGACAGGGGGCTCAGATACGCAGTATTTT